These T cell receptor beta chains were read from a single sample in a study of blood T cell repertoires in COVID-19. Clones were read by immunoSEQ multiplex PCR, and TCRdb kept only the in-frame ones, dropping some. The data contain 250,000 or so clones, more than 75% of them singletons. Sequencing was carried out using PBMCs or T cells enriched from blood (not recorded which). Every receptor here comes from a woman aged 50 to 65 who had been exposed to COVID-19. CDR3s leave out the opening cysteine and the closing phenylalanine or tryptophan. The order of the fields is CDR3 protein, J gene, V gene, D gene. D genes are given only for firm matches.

ASSVSGAGGSTDTQY	TRBJ2-3	TRBV9	TRBD2
ASSAGTGGPDTQY	TRBJ2-3	TRBV19	TRBD1
ASSPGQGLGETQY	TRBJ2-5	TRBV9	TRBD1
ASAYRVYEQY	TRBJ2-7	TRBV5-8	-
ASWEGGGYT	TRBJ1-2	TRBV6-5	-
ASSTGTSGGASYEQY	TRBJ2-7	TRBV10-2	TRBD2
ASSPPSLRNTEAF	TRBJ1-1	TRBV18	-
ASSLGKGTAYTGELF	TRBJ2-2	TRBV7-2	TRBD1
ASSAGQGWAF	TRBJ1-1	TRBV28	TRBD1
ASSQGDRGGYNEQF	TRBJ2-1	TRBV4-3	TRBD1
ASSETGVDQPQH	TRBJ1-5	TRBV2	TRBD1
ASTAPDTDTQY	TRBJ2-3	TRBV5-8	-
ASSSEGGGGAVFGYT	TRBJ1-2	TRBV28	TRBD1
ASSLTPSGRRKETQY	TRBJ2-5	TRBV27	-
ASSQDASGQY	TRBJ2-7	TRBV3-1/TRBV3-2	-
ASSQGGPYEQY	TRBJ2-7	TRBV6-5	-
ASSLDRVGENTEAF	TRBJ1-1	TRBV18	TRBD1
ASSFPRGQGGDTQY	TRBJ2-3	TRBV5-1	TRBD1
ASSLTGGVDIQY	TRBJ2-4	TRBV7-2	-
SGLGRAYEQY	TRBJ2-7	TRBV29-1	-
ASSLRQDLSGNTIY	TRBJ1-3	TRBV18	-
ASSSRGEEKLF	TRBJ1-4	TRBV7-9	-
ASSQARGLAGFQETQY	TRBJ2-5	TRBV4-1	TRBD2
ASTPAPGSYGYT	TRBJ1-2	TRBV2	-
ASSKEAGPQH	TRBJ1-5	TRBV18	-
ASRSPGPDEQF	TRBJ2-1	TRBV6-5	-
ASSFVGQVAGANVLT	TRBJ2-6	TRBV5-1	TRBD1
ASSLQGAGTQY	TRBJ2-5	TRBV3-1/TRBV3-2	TRBD1